This record looks at one T cell receptor beta chain sequence and its context. Sequencing used immunoSEQ multiplex PCR; TCRdb keeps in-frame clones, though not all of them. Altogether millions of clones are present, around 94% being singletons, with the ten largest covering around 0.14%. The sample comes from a study of shared clonotypes between healthy human individuals. Source material: naive CD4+ T cells sorted from blood. Subset specified: CD45RA+ positively selected. The TCR originated in a man between 18 and 29 years old in good health.

CDR3 sequence (DNA): TGCAGCGTTTATAGGACAGATAAAAACATTCAGTACTTC. Its protein product is CSVYRTDKNIQYF. This chain links TRBV29-1 with TRBJ2-4, with a weak D call TRBD1 (6 bases). Trimming removed 5 bases at V and 4 bases at J, with 12 bases between. This CDR3 has 13 amino acids. Germline assignment: CDR1 SQVTM and CDR2 ANQGSEA.